The 17 T cell receptor beta chains below all came from one sample that was sequenced in a study of Ad26.COV2.S vaccination and SARS-CoV-2 variants (dated by TCRdb to about 2021). Receptors were amplified or captured by the immunoSEQ multiplex PCR assay. TCRdb obtained this table from immuneACCESS and retained in-frame rearrangements with V and J assigned. These tables miss some clones; where compared with another copy, unresolved V genes account for less than half of the shortfall, and the remainder is unexplained. The sample records roughly 500,000 clones, roughly 85% of which are singletons. Of the sample, over 10% is held by the ten largest clones. Taken with the paper, the label for treatment or condition translates to: some 19 received Ad26.COV2.S at low or high dose, single or two shots; roughly 5 received placebo; per-sample allocation not given. For vaccine and placebo recipients, the sequenced repertoires came from samples collected on day 63 after the first injection.

The specimen was peripheral blood, collected in a trial of Ad26.COV2.S vaccine versus placebo. The receptor source for this set is a person between 18 and 59 years old who received the Ad26.COV2.S COVID-19 vaccine or a placebo.

The CDR3 coding sequence is TGTGCCAGCAGTTTGACCAGGGGTAATTCACCCCTCCACTTT. Translated: CASSLTRGNSPLHF. The chain recombines TRBV28 with TRBJ1-6; possible D gene TRBD1, 6 bases. CDR1 is MDHEN, CDR2 SYDVKM, per germline. This CDR3 has 14 residues. V was pared by 3 bases and J by 6 bases, with 9 bases between.

The V call is TRBV24-1, the J call TRBJ2-1; D is unresolved. Trimming left V 4 bases short and J 10 bases short, with 7 bases between. Germline CDR1 reads KGHDR; CDR2 reads SFDVKD. The CDR3 length is 11 residues. The DNA of the CDR3 is TGTGCCACCAGTGAGCTAAACGAGCAGTTCTTC. Protein sequence: CATSELNEQFF.

The V and J genes are TRBV27 and TRBJ2-7; D is unresolved. V was clipped by 5 bases and J by 3 bases, with 5 bases between them. CDR1 is MNHEY and CDR2 is SMNVEV in the germline V gene (reference sequence). The CDR3 loop spans 11 amino acids. This chain's CDR3 is CASSAIYEQYF. The CDR3 region has the DNA TGTGCCAGCAGTGCCATCTACGAGCAGTACTTC.

The CDR3 sequence is CASSYVGGMDEQFF. In DNA, the CDR3 is TGTGCCAGCAGTTACGTGGGAGGGATGGATGAGCAGTTCTTC. V is TRBV6-5 and J is TRBJ2-1; TRBD2 aligns across 7 bases. J gave up 8 bases and V 2 bases, and 6 bases lay outside the gene matches. Germline V gives CDR1 MNHEY, CDR2 SVGAGI. This CDR3 has 14 amino acids.

This rearrangement joins TRBV15 to TRBJ1-1; D not resolved. The CDR3 has 13 amino acids. The germline V gene encodes CDR1 LNHNV and CDR2 YYDKDF (reference sequence). V was pared by 5 bases and J by 10 bases, with 17 bases between. Here the CDR3 reads CATSPGPRLRAFF. The CDR3, as DNA: TGTGCCACCAGCCCCGGGCCCAGGTTGAGAGCTTTCTTT.

This chain links TRBV19 with TRBJ2-3, with D unclear. In germline, CDR1 is LNHDA, CDR2 SQIVND (reference sequence). The CDR3 runs 14 residues. V lost 3 bases to trimming and J lost 2 bases, with 9 bases between them. The CDR3, as DNA: TGTGCCAGTAGTATGTGGGGTTCCACAGATACGCAGTATTTT. The encoded protein is CASSMWGSTDTQYF.

The chain uses TRBV27 and TRBJ1-2, with D unresolved. V was trimmed by 0 bases and J by 0 bases, leaving 11 bases between them. The CDR3 has 16 residues. Germline V gives CDR1 MNHEY, CDR2 SMNVEV (reference sequence). This CDR3 reads CASSLSGTHPNYGYTF. In nucleotides, the CDR3 is TGTGCCAGCAGTTTATCGGGAACGCACCCTAACTATGGCTACACCTTC.

Worth noting for this clone: The sample has other DNA sequences that encode this CDR3 too. The chain uses TRBV4-1 and TRBJ2-1; D is ambiguous. This CDR3 is built from 14 residues. Germline V CDR1 and CDR2: MGHRA, YSYEKL. Trimming stripped 0 bases from V and 4 bases from J, with 7 bases between. DNA of the CDR3: TGCGCCAGCAGCCAAGAAGATTTTTACAATGAGCAGTTCTTC. As protein: CASSQEDFYNEQFF.

This rearrangement joins TRBV19 to TRBJ1-4; D perhaps matches TRBD1 (6 bases). The CDR3 runs 14 residues. Germline assignment: CDR1 LNHDA and CDR2 SQIVND (reference sequence). V lost 4 bases, J lost 8 bases, and 14 bases lay in between. CDR3: CASSTPGQSEKLFF. CDR3 coding DNA: TGTGCCAGTAGTACGCCGGGACAATCGGAAAAACTGTTTTTT.

The CDR3 coding sequence is TGTGCCAGCAGTTTCGTCCCTGAAAAACTGTTTTTT. This encodes CASSFVPEKLFF. The chain recombines TRBV28 with TRBJ1-4, with D hard to call. Germline V gene data show CDR1 as MDHEN and CDR2 as SYDVKM. This CDR3 has 12 residues. Trimming shortened V by 3 bases and J by 7 bases, and 6 bases separated the two germline ends.

Notes on this clone: This same CDR3 is encoded by further DNA sequences in the sample. The chain has TRBV19 and TRBJ2-3; the D gene is possibly TRBD2 (7 bases). V was cut by 2 bases and J by 0 bases, with 12 bases left in between. The CDR3 extends over 16 amino acids. Germline V gene data show CDR1 as LNHDA and CDR2 as SQIVND (reference sequence). CDR3 sequence (DNA): TGTGCCAGTAGTATACTTGCGGGGGCTAGCACAGATACGCAGTATTTT. Translated: CASSILAGASTDTQYF. The variable domain in full, completed from reference TRBV19 and TRBJ2-3, reads DGGITQSPKYLFRKEGQNVTLSCEQNLNHDAMYWYRQDPGQGLRLIYYSQIVNDFQKGDIAEGYSVSREKKESFPLTVTSAQKNPTAFYLCASSILAGASTDTQYFGPGTRLTVL.

J is TRBJ1-4 and V is TRBV28; 7 nucleotides align to TRBD1. V lost 5 bases and J lost 3; bases outside the gene matches: 6. This CDR3 comprises 15 residues. In germline, CDR1 is MDHEN, CDR2 SYDVKM. In DNA form, the CDR3 reads TGTGCCAGCAGTCCACGGGACAGAGCTAATGAAAAACTGTTTTTT. Translating gives CASSPRDRANEKLFF.

This clone was observed a handful of times. This chain uses TRBV28 with TRBJ1-2, with TRBD1 identical over 8 bases. V shed 1 base and J 3 bases; nucleotides not matched to a gene: 7. The V gene's germline CDR1 is MDHEN and CDR2 SYDVKM. The CDR3 has 16 amino acids. CDR3 coding DNA: TGTGCCAGCAGTTTATTGATCGGGACAGGACACTATGGCTACACCTTC. Its protein is CASSLLIGTGHYGYTF.

The sample holds a few counts of this clone. The V call is TRBV28, the J call TRBJ1-1; TRBD1 might be the D (5 bases). V was pared by 6 bases and J by 4 bases, with 18 bases between. Per the germline V gene, CDR1 is MDHEN and CDR2 is SYDVKM. This CDR3 is built from 15 residues. In nucleotides, the CDR3 is TGTGCCAGCAGGTCCGATTGGGGCGCTGGCACTGAAGCTTTCTTT. Translating gives CASRSDWGAGTEAFF.

The V and J genes are TRBV5-8 and TRBJ2-5, with D maybe TRBD1 (6 bases). Trimming pared 0 bases from V and 5 bases from J, leaving 14 bases between. This CDR3 has 15 amino acids. Germline-derived CDR1 and CDR2 are SGHTS and YDEGEE. CDR3 sequence (DNA): TGTGCCAGCAGCTTGGGCGGCAGGGGTAGGGAGACCCAGTACTTC. Its protein is CASSLGGRGRETQYF.

The chain combines TRBV7-9 with TRBJ2-3; D is possibly TRBD1 (7 bases). V dropped 3 bases and J dropped 4 bases, with 11 bases sitting between them. In germline, CDR1 is SEHNR, CDR2 FQNEAQ (reference sequence). The CDR3 extends over 14 amino acids. In DNA form, the CDR3 reads TGTGCCAGCAGCTTTTCCAGGGGGGCAGATACGCAGTATTTT. Its protein product is CASSFSRGADTQYF.

The chain carries TRBV30 and TRBJ2-7; 11 nucleotides match TRBD2. The CDR3 spans 13 residues. Germline trimming cut 5 bases from V and 8 bases from J; bases unmatched to any gene: 8. CDR1 and CDR2 from the germline V gene are GTSNPN and SVGIG (reference sequence). The CDR3 loop is CAWGPGLAAQQYF. The CDR3 DNA is TGTGCCTGGGGGCCGGGACTAGCGGCCCAGCAGTACTTC. The variable domain in full, completed from reference TRBV30 and TRBJ2-7, reads SQTIHQWPATLVQPVGSPLSLECTVEGTSNPNLYWYRQAAGRGLQLLFYSVGIGQISSEVPQNLSASRPQDRQFILSSKKLLLSDSGFYLCAWGPGLAAQQYFGPGTRLTVT.